These T cell receptor beta chains were read from a single sample in a study of control samples from healthy donors and cancer patients. Sequencing was performed with immunoSEQ multiplex PCR; in TCRdb, only in-frame clones are kept and a portion is missing. The table has about 54,000 clones, 95% to 97% seen once. Sequenced: blood. All receptors derive from a woman aged 25 to 45 in good health. The CDR3 runs from the conserved cysteine through the conserved F or W. D genes are given only for firm matches. Clone size is not always given. Where it is, it says once, few, many or a class for expanded clones.

d_call	v_call	cdr3_length	j_call	clone_size	cdr3_aa	cdr3_nt
-	TRBV9	18	TRBJ2-1	-	CASSSRAARRTSYNEQFF	TGTGCCAGCAGCTCCCGAGCGGCAAGACGGACCTCCTACAATGAGCAGTTCTTC
TRBD2	TRBV11-2	17	TRBJ2-1	-	CASRTQRKPRGGNEQFF	TGTGCCAGCAGAACCCAGAGGAAGCCCCGGGGGGGAAATGAGCAGTTCTTC
TRBD1	TRBV5-1	15	TRBJ1-1	-	CASSLVWQGGTEAFF	TGCGCCAGCAGCTTGGTCTGGCAGGGGGGGACTGAAGCTTTCTTT
TRBD2	TRBV5-1	15	TRBJ2-1	-	CASSSGLAGVHEQFF	TGCGCCAGCAGCTCAGGACTAGCGGGAGTTCATGAGCAGTTCTTC
-	TRBV28	16	TRBJ1-5	-	CASSSPRGLDNQPQHF	TGTGCCAGCAGTTCCCCGCGGGGGCTTGACAATCAGCCCCAGCATTTT
-	TRBV19	14	TRBJ1-5	once	CASTPIVGNQPQHF	TGTGCCAGTACTCCCATTGTAGGCAATCAGCCCCAGCATTTT
-	TRBV27	18	TRBJ2-2	-	CASSRRELRSTNTGELFF	TGTGCCAGCAGTAGGAGGGAATTACGGTCTACGAACACCGGGGAGCTGTTTTTT
-	TRBV28	12	TRBJ1-1	-	CASSLSSGEAFF	TGTGCCAGCAGTTTATCGTCAGGGGAAGCTTTCTTT
TRBD2	TRBV28	15	TRBJ2-3	-	CASSFILAGTDTQYF	TGTGCCAGCAGTTTTATCCTAGCGGGCACAGATACGCAGTATTTT
-	TRBV19	12	TRBJ1-2	-	CASSYSGGGYTF	TGTGCCAGTAGTTATTCGGGCGGCGGCTACACCTTC
-	TRBV7-3	16	TRBJ2-1	-	CASSPTGAPSYNEQFF	TGTGCCAGCAGCCCGACTGGGGCGCCTTCCTACAATGAGCAGTTCTTC
-	TRBV6-5	12	TRBJ2-2	-	CASSPSIGELFF	TGTGCCAGCAGCCCCTCCATCGGGGAGCTGTTTTTT
TRBD1	TRBV6-5	10	TRBJ1-1	once	CASRQGWAFF	TGTGCCAGCAGACAGGGGTGGGCTTTCTTT
-	TRBV21-1	15	TRBJ2-5	-	CASSKASASSVFQYF	TGTGCCAGCAGCAAAGCTTCGGCGTCCTCTGTTTTTCAGTACTTC
TRBD1	TRBV28	13	TRBJ2-4	-	CASSLWTGSIQYF	TGTGCCAGCAGTTTATGGACAGGGTCCATTCAGTACTTC
-	TRBV19	16	TRBJ1-4	-	CASSGATGTRLEKLFF	TGTGCCAGTAGTGGGGCTACCGGGACAAGACTTGAAAAACTGTTTTTT
TRBD2	TRBV3-1/TRBV3-2	19	TRBJ2-3	-	CASSQVTSGRAESTDTQYF	TGTGCCAGCAGCCAAGTTACTAGCGGGAGGGCAGAGAGCACAGATACGCAGTATTTT
TRBD2	TRBV28	19	TRBJ2-1	-	CASSSPGLAGVSSYNEQFF	TGTGCCAGCAGTTCCCCGGGACTAGCGGGTGTAAGCTCCTACAATGAGCAGTTCTTC
-	TRBV18	13	TRBJ1-1	-	CASSPIGNTEAFF	TGTGCCAGCTCACCCATCGGGAACACTGAAGCTTTCTTT
TRBD1	TRBV2	13	TRBJ1-1	once	CASRDRENTEAFF	TGTGCCAGCAGGGACAGGGAGAACACTGAAGCTTTCTTT
-	TRBV6-2/TRBV6-3	15	TRBJ2-1	-	CASSPLGDSYNEQFF	TGTGCCAGCAGCCCCCTGGGGGACTCCTACAATGAGCAGTTCTTC
-	TRBV9	15	TRBJ2-1	-	CASSLQGTIRNEQFF	TGTGCCAGCAGCCTACAGGGGACTATCAGAAATGAGCAGTTCTTC
-	TRBV7-8	15	TRBJ2-7	-	CASSPEGTEAYEQYF	TGTGCCAGCAGCCCGGAGGGGACAGAAGCCTACGAGCAGTACTTC
TRBD1	TRBV30	14	TRBJ2-7	-	CAWGDRGLSYEQYF	TGTGCCTGGGGGGACAGGGGGCTTTCCTACGAGCAGTACTTC
-	TRBV18	13	TRBJ2-1	-	CASSPTEGNEQFF	TGTGCCAGCTCACCAACCGAGGGCAATGAGCAGTTCTTC
-	TRBV7-6	13	TRBJ2-3	-	CASSSAGGPTQYF	TGTGCCAGCAGCTCGGCTGGGGGGCCTACGCAGTATTTT
-	TRBV6-5	14	TRBJ2-1	-	CASSYGWANNEQFF	TGTGCCAGCAGTTACGGGTGGGCGAACAATGAGCAGTTCTTC
-	TRBV4-1	15	TRBJ2-7	-	CASSQVSSSSYEQYF	TGCGCCAGCAGCCAAGTCTCCAGCTCATCCTACGAGCAGTACTTC
-	TRBV19	13	TRBJ1-1	-	CATCGRSNTEAFF	TGTGCCACCTGTGGACGGAGCAACACTGAAGCTTTCTTT
TRBD2	TRBV5-4	16	TRBJ2-5	-	CASSLDWSGSGETQYF	TGTGCCAGCAGCCTGGATTGGAGCGGGAGTGGGGAGACCCAGTACTTC
-	TRBV28	12	TRBJ1-1	-	CASKEQNTEAFF	TGTGCCAGCAAAGAACAGAACACTGAAGCTTTCTTT
-	TRBV7-6	15	TRBJ1-1	-	CASSSEGRSTSPAFF	TGTGCCAGCAGCTCCGAGGGACGGTCCACCTCCCCAGCTTTCTTT
TRBD1	TRBV28	14	TRBJ2-7	-	CASTAETGPYEQYF	TGTGCCAGCACGGCGGAGACAGGGCCCTACGAGCAGTACTTC
TRBD1	TRBV5-1	15	TRBJ2-3	-	CASSSGDRVPDTQYF	TGCGCCAGCAGCTCGGGGGACAGGGTGCCAGATACGCAGTATTTT
-	TRBV7-9	17	TRBJ2-7	-	CASSANYREESAVGQYF	TGTGCCAGCAGCGCAAACTACCGGGAAGAATCAGCAGTTGGGCAGTACTTC
-	TRBV28	14	TRBJ1-5	once	CASSLLGGNQPQHF	TGTGCCAGCAGTTTATTGGGTGGGAATCAGCCCCAGCATTTT
-	TRBV29-1	13	TRBJ2-7	-	CSVGPGATYEQYF	TGCAGCGTTGGTCCAGGGGCAACCTACGAGCAGTACTTC
TRBD1	TRBV4-1	16	TRBJ1-2	-	CASSQDRQGNLYGYTF	TGCGCCAGCAGCCAAGATCGACAGGGAAATCTCTATGGCTACACCTTC
-	TRBV20-1	10	TRBJ1-2	-	CSASRGGYTF	TGCAGTGCTTCTAGGGGTGGCTACACCTTC
TRBD2	TRBV30	15	TRBJ2-2	-	CAWSGTSGSAGELFF	TGTGCCTGGAGTGGGACTAGCGGGAGCGCCGGGGAGCTGTTTTTT
TRBD2	TRBV6-1	15	TRBJ2-5	-	CASSDIGGRGETQYF	TGTGCCAGCAGTGATATCGGCGGGAGAGGGGAGACCCAGTACTTC
TRBD1	TRBV28	15	TRBJ1-6	-	CASSPGQRYNSPLHF	TGTGCCAGCAGTCCGGGACAGCGATATAATTCACCCCTCCACTTT
-	TRBV15	12	TRBJ1-1	-	CATSRGMDEAFF	TGTGCCACCAGCAGAGGGATGGATGAAGCTTTCTTT
-	TRBV27	14	TRBJ2-7	-	CASSWEGGSYEQYF	TGTGCCAGCAGTTGGGAGGGGGGGTCCTACGAGCAGTACTTC
TRBD1	TRBV19	13	TRBJ2-5	-	CASSIQGVETQYF	TGTGCCAGTAGTATCCAGGGGGTAGAGACCCAGTACTTC
-	TRBV11-2	12	TRBJ1-4	-	CASGRQDEKLFF	TGTGCCAGCGGAAGACAGGATGAAAAACTGTTTTTT
-	TRBV6-1	14	TRBJ1-1	-	CASSENSMGTEAFF	TGTGCCAGCAGTGAAAATTCCATGGGCACTGAAGCTTTCTTT